The clone carrying this T cell receptor (beta chain) has just a few counts. Its antigen is still unknown. Every participating donor contributed about 10 milliliters of peripheral blood through a draw. This entry belongs to a study of blood T cells in healthy people across ages. General study findings and limits: The recorded TCR beta diversity per million T cells decreased in a roughly linear manner with age. A greater number of naive CD4+ cells and higher diversity distinguished long-lived donors from aged donors.

With V trimmed by 5 bases and J by 3 bases, 4 bases remained unmatched. Per germline, CDR1 SQVTM and CDR2 ANQGSEA. This CDR3 region has 13 residues. Together with a sample-barcoded 5' primer, a J-beta primer mix was included in a second PCR lasting 7 to 11 cycles. All samples yielded 2.5 million or more CDR3-containing paired-end reads. Each CDR3 protein is one row after TCRdb ran MiXCR on the 5' RACE reads. The table lists fewer than 700,000 distinct CDR3 sequences, 40% to 45% of them singletons, with 25% to 35% in the top ten. The chain combines TRBV29-1 with TRBJ2-3; TRBD2 matches at 8 bases. Specimen: blood. This receptor was taken from a man at least 80 years old in good health. The CDR3 region has the DNA TGCAGCGTTTCCGGGGGGGCAACAGATACGCAGTATTTT. This sequence encodes CSVSGGATDTQYF.